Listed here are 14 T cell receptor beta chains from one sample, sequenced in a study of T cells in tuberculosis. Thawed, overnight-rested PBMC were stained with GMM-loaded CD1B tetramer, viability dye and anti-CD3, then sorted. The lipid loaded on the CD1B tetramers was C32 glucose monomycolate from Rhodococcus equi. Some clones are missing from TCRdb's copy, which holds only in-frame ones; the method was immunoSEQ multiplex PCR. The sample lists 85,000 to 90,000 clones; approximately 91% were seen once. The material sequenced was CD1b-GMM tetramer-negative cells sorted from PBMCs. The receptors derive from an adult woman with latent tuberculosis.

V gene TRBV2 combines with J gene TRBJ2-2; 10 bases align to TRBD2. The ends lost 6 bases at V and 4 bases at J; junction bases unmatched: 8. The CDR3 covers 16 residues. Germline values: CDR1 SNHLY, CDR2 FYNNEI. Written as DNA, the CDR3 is TGTGCCAGCAGACCCTCAAGCGGGGGGGCCACCGGGGAGCTGTTTTTT. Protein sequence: CASRPSSGGATGELFF.

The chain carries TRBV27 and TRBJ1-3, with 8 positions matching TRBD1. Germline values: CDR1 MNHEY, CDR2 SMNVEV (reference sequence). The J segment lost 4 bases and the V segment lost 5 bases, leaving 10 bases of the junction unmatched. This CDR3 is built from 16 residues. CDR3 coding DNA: TGTGCCAGCAGTCGAAACTCAGGGGGCGGGGGAAACACCATATATTTT. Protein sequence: CASSRNSGGGGNTIYF.

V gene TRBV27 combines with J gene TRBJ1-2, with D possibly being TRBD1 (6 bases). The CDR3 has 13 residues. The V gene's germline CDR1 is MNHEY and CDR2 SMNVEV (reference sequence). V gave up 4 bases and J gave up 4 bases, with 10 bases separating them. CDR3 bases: TGTGCCAGCAGTTCGACAGGATCCTATGGCTACACCTTC. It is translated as CASSSTGSYGYTF.

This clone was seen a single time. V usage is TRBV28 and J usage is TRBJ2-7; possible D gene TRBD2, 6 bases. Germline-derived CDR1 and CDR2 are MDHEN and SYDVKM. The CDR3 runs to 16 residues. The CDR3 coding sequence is TGTGCCAGCACCGCCCTGGGAGGAGGTTCCTCCTCCGAGCAGTACGTC. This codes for CASTALGGGSSSEQYV.

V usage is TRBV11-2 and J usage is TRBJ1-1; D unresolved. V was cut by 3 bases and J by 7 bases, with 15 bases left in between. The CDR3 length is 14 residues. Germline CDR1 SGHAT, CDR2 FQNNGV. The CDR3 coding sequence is TGTGCCAGCAGCTTTCCTTTACTTAGAGATGAAGCTTTCTTT. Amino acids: CASSFPLLRDEAFF.

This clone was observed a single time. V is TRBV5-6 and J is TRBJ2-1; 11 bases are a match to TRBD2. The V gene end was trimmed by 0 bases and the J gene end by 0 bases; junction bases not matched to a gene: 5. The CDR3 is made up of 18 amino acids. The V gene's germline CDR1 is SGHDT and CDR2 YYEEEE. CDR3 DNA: TGTGCCAGCAGCTTGGGACTAGCGGGGACCCGCTCCTACAATGAGCAGTTCTTC. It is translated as CASSLGLAGTRSYNEQFF.

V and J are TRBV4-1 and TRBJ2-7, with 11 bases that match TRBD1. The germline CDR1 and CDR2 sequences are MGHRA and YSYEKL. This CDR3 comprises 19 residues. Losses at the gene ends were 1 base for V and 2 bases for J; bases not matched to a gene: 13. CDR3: CASSQASSRDRGSPYEQYF. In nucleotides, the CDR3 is TGCGCCAGCAGCCAAGCTTCCTCCCGGGACAGGGGGAGCCCCTACGAGCAGTACTTC.

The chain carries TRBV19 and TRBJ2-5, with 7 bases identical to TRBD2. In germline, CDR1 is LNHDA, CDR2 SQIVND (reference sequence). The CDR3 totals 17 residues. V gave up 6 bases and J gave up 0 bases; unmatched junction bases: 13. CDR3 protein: CASSPGRANWYQETQYF. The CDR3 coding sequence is TGTGCCAGTAGCCCAGGGAGGGCCAATTGGTACCAAGAGACCCAGTACTTC.

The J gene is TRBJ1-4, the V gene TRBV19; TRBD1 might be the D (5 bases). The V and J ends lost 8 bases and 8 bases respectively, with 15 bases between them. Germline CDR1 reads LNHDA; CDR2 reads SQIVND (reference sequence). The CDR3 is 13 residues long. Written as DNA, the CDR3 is TGTGCCAGTTGCAGGGCACAAGGAGAAAAACTGTTTTTT. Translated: CASCRAQGEKLFF.

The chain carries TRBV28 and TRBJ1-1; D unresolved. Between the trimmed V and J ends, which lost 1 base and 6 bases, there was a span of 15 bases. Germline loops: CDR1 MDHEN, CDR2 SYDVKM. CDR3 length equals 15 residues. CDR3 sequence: CASSLFSRGSSEAFF. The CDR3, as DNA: TGTGCCAGCAGTTTATTTTCTCGCGGGTCCTCTGAAGCTTTCTTT.

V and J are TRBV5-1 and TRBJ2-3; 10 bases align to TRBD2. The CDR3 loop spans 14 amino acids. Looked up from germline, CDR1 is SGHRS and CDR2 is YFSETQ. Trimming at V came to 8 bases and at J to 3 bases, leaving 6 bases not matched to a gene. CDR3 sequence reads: CASGTSEGTDTQYF. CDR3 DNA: TGCGCCAGTGGGACTAGCGAGGGGACAGATACGCAGTATTTT.

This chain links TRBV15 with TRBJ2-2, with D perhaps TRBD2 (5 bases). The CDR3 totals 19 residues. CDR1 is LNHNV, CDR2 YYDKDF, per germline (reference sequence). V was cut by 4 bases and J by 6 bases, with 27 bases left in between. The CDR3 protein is CATSTTRDLHPRVPGELFF. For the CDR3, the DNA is TGTGCCACCAGCACGACGAGGGATCTACATCCTAGGGTCCCCGGGGAGCTGTTTTTT.

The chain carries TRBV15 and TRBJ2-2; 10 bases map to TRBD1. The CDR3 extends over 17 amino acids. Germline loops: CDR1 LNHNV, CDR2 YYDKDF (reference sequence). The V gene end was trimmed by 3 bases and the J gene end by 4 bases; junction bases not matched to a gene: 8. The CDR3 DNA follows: TGTGCCACCAGCAGCCGGACAGGGGGGAGAATCACCGGGGAGCTGTTTTTT. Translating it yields CATSSRTGGRITGELFF.

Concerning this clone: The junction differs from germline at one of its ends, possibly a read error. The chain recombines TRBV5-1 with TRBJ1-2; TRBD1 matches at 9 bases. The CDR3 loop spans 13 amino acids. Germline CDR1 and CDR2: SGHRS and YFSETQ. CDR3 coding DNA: TGCGCCAGCAGCTTGGTAGGGGACAGGGAAGCCTACTTC. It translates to CASSLVGDREAYF.